The source of this TCR beta chain is a study of CD8 T cells in Susac syndrome. This CDR3 has 14 residues. Germline values: CDR1 SGDLS, CDR2 YYNGEE. The ends lost 3 bases at V and 1 base at J; junction bases unmatched: 2. This clonotype was seen a handful of times. When the RNA was reverse transcribed, random hexamers were used with an input of roughly 0.45 to 1 ug. TCRdb analysed the immunoSEQ multiplex PCR reads with MiXCR anew, one entry per CDR3 protein. The table shows 350,000 to 550,000 distinct CDR3 sequences, with more than 80% occurring only once. The TCR comes from a human donor with multiple sclerosis. The sample taken for sequencing was CD8+ T cells from PBMCs. The chain joins TRBV9 to TRBJ2-7; 9 nucleotides match TRBD2. The CDR3 DNA sequence: TGTGCCAGCAGCGCAGCGGGGGGTTCCTACGAGCAGTACTTC. Residues: CASSAAGGSYEQYF.